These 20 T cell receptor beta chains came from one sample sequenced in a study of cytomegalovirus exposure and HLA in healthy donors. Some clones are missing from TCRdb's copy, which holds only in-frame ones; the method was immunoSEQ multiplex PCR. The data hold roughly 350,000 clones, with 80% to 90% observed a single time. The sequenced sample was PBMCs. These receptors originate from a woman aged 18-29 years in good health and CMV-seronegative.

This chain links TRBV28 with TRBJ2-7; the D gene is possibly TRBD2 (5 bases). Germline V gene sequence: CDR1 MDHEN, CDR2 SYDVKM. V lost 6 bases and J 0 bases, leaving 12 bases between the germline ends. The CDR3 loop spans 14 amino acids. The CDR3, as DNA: TGTGCCAGCAGCCCCCGAGCGGCCTCCTACGAGCAGTACTTC. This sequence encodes CASSPRAASYEQYF.

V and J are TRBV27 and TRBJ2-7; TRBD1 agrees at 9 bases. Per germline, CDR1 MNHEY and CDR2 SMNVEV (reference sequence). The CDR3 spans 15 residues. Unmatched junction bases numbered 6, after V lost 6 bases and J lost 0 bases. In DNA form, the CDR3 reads TGTGCCAGCAGGGTAGGGACAGGGAGCTCCTACGAGCAGTACTTC. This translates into CASRVGTGSSYEQYF.

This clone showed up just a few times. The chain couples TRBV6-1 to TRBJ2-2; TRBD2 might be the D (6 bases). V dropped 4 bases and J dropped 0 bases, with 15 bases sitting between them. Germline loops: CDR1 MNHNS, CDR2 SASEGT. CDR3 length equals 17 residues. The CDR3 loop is CASSARGTAANTGELFF. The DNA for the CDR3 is TGTGCCAGCAGTGCCCGCGGGACTGCTGCGAACACCGGGGAGCTGTTTTTT.

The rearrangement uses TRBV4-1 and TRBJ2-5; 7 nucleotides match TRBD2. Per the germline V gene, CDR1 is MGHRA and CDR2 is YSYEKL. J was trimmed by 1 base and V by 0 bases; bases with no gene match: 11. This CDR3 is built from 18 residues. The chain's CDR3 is CASSQDPTSVDPQETQYF. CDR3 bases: TGCGCCAGCAGCCAAGACCCCACTAGCGTAGACCCCCAAGAGACCCAGTACTTC.

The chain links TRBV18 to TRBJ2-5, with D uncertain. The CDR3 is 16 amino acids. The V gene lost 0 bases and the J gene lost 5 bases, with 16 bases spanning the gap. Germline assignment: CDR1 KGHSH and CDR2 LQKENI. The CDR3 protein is CASSPPVLGIGETQYF. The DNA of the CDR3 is TGTGCCAGCTCACCACCGGTTTTGGGTATCGGGGAGACCCAGTACTTC.

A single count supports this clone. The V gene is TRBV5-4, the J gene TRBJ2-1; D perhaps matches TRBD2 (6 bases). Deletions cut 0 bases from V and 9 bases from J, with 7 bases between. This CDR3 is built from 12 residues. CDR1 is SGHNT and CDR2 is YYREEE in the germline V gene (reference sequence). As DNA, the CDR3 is TGTGCCAGCAGCTTGGCCGGGGGTGAGCAGTTCTTC. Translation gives CASSLAGGEQFF.

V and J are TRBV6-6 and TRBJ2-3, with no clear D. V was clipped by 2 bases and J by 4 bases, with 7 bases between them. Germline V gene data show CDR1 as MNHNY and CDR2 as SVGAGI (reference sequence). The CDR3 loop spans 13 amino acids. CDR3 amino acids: CASSYPLPDTQYF. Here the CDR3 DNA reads TGTGCCAGCAGTTACCCGCTACCAGATACGCAGTATTTT.

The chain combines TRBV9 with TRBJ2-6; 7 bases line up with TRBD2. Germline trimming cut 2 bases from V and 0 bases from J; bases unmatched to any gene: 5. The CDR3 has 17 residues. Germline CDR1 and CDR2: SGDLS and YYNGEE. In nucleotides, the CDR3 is TGTGCCAGCAGCGTCTTAGCGGGTGACTCTGGGGCCAACGTCCTGACTTTC. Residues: CASSVLAGDSGANVLTF. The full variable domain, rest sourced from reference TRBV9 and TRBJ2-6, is DSGVTQTPKHLITATGQRVTLRCSPRSGDLSVYWYQQSLDQGLQFLIQYYNGEERAKGNILERFSAQQFPDLHSELNLSSLELGDSALYFCASSVLAGDSGANVLTFGAGSRLTVL.

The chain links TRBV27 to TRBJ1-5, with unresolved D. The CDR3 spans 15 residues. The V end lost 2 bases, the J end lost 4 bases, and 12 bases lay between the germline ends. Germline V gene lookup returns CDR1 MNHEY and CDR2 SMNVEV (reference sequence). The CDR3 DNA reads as TGTGCCAGCAGTTTAACCAGACATAGAAATCAGCCCCAGCATTTT. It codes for CASSLTRHRNQPQHF.

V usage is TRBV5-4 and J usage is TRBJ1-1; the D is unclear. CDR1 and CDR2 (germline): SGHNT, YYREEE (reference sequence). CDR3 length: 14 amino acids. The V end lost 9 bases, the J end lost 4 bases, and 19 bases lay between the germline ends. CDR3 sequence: CATDVAGSSTEAFF. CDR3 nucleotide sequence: TGTGCCACCGATGTGGCCGGGAGTAGCACTGAAGCTTTCTTT. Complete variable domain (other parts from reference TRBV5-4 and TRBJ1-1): ETGVTQSPTHLIKTRGQQVTLRCSSQSGHNTVSWYQQALGQGPQFIFQYYREEENGRGNFPPRFSGLQFPNYSSELNVNALELDDSALYLCATDVAGSSTEAFFGQGTRLTVV.

The CDR3 nucleotides are TGTGCCAGCACCGTGGGAGGCTTCAACTCCTACAATGAGCAGTTCTTC. This sequence encodes CASTVGGFNSYNEQFF. V and J are TRBV2 and TRBJ2-1; perhaps TRBD2 as D (6 bases). The CDR3 loop spans 16 amino acids. CDR1 is SNHLY, CDR2 FYNNEI, per germline. Trimming took off 7 bases at V and 0 bases at J, with 16 bases between the two ends.

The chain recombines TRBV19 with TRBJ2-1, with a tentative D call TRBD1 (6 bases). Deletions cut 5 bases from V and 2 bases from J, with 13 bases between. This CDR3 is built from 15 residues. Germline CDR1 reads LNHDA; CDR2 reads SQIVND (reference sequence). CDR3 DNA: TGTGCCAGTAGTGTCGGACAGACGACCTACAATGAGCAGTTCTTC. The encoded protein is CASSVGQTTYNEQFF.

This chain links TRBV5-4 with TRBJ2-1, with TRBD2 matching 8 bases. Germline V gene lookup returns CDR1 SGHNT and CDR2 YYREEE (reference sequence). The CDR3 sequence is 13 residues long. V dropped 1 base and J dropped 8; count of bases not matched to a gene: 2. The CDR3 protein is CASSLSAGDEQFF. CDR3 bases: TGTGCCAGCAGCTTGTCAGCGGGAGATGAGCAGTTCTTC.

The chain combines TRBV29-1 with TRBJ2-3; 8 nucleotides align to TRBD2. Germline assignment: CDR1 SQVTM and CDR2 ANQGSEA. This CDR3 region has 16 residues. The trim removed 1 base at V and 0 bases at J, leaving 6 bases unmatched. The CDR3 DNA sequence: TGCAGCGTTGAAGGCTGGAGCGGGAGTAGCACAGATACGCAGTATTTT. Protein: CSVEGWSGSSTDTQYF.

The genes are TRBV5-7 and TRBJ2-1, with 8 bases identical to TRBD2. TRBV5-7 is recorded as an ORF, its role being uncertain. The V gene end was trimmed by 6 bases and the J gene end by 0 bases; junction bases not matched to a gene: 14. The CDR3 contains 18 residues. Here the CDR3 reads CASIPSRGEVNSYNEQFF. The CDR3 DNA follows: TGTGCCAGCATCCCCTCGCGGGGGGAAGTGAACTCCTACAATGAGCAGTTCTTC.

The CDR3 here is CASSLRGASSGNTIYF. CDR3 in DNA: TGTGCCAGCAGTTTACGGGGGGCCAGCTCTGGAAACACCATATATTTT. This chain connects TRBV27 to TRBJ1-3; D may be TRBD1 (6 bases). Germline-derived CDR1 and CDR2 are MNHEY and SMNVEV (reference sequence). This CDR3 has 16 amino acids. V was cut by 2 bases and J by 0 bases, with 11 bases left in between.

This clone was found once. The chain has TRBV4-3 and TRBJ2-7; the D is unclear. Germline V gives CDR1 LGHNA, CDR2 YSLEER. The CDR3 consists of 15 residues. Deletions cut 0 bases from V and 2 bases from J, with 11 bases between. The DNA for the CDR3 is TGCGCCAGCAGCCAAGAATACACCGTACCCTACGAGCAGTACTTC. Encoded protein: CASSQEYTVPYEQYF.

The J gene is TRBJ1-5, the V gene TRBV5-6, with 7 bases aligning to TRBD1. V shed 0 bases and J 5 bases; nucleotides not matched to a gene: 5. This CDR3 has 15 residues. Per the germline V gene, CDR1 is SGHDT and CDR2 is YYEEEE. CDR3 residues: CASSLGQGGHQPQHF. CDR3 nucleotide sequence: TGTGCCAGCAGCTTGGGACAGGGAGGCCATCAGCCCCAGCATTTT.

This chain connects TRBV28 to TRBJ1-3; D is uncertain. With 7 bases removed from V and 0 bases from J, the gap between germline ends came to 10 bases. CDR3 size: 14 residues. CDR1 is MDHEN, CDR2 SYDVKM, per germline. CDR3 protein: CASTANGSGNTIYF. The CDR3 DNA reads TGTGCCAGCACCGCTAATGGCTCTGGAAACACCATATATTTT.

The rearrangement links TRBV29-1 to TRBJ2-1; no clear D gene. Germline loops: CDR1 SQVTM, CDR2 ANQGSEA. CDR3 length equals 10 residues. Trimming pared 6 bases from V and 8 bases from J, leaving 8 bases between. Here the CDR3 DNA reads TGCAGCGTCAGCGTCCATGAGCAGTTCTTC. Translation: CSVSVHEQFF.